This T cell receptor (beta chain) was identified in a study of CD8 T cells in Susac syndrome. When the RNA was reverse transcribed, random hexamers were used with an input of roughly 0.45 to 1 ug. Coverage of TCR beta CDR3 amplification by immunoSEQ multiplex PCR extended to 54 Vbeta and 13 Jbeta. In TCRdb, the immunoSEQ multiplex PCR reads were re-called with MiXCR into one record per CDR3 protein. The sample includes approximately 200,000 distinct CDR3 sequences, over 90% of them seen just once. Germline CDR1 is MNHNS and CDR2 is SASEGT. This CDR3 comprises 10 residues. Trimming took 10 bases from V and 0 from J, leaving 4 bases between them. From blood CD8+ and CD4+ T cells, TCR beta sequences were generated. In the multiple sclerosis control group, patients were treatment-naive and had stable or active relapsing-remitting disease. Through negative isolation, CD4+ and CD8+ T cells were obtained, while TEMRA cells were enriched using FACS.

This TCR was recovered from a human donor with multiple sclerosis. Sequencing used CD4+ T cells from PBMCs. The gene calls are TRBV6-1 and TRBJ2-7, with no clear D. In DNA, the CDR3 is TGTGCCACCCTCTCCTACGAGCAGTACGTC. This encodes CATLSYEQYV.